This T cell receptor beta chain is drawn from a study of CD8+ T cells in alopecia areata. The study's findings and limits: Among the 100 top clones, expanded CD8+ clones, like scalp clonality, were significantly decreased by tofacitinib.

This CDR3 comprises 12 residues. Trimming stripped 2 bases from V and 6 bases from J, with 11 bases between. Germline V gene data show CDR1 as GTSNPN and CDR2 as SVGIG (reference sequence). The treatment denotes: oral pan-JAK inhibitor, 5-10 mg twice daily. It was cDNA, reverse transcribed from extracted RNA, that served as the sequencing template. TCRdb's table, derived via immunoSEQ multiplex PCR, lists solely in-frame clones and lacks some. The sample lists 200,000 to 250,000 clones, 64% seen once, with more than 3.5% in the top ten. To note about this clone: Its antigen remains unidentified.

The V and J genes are TRBV30 and TRBJ2-7, with unresolved D. The TCR sequence derives from a human donor with alopecia areata. Sequencing used CD4+ T cells sorted from blood, obtained at week 4, from a patient treated with tofacitinib. The CDR3 spells CAWSKTETEQYF. CDR3 DNA sequence: TGTGCCTGGAGTAAAACAGAGACCGAGCAGTACTTC.